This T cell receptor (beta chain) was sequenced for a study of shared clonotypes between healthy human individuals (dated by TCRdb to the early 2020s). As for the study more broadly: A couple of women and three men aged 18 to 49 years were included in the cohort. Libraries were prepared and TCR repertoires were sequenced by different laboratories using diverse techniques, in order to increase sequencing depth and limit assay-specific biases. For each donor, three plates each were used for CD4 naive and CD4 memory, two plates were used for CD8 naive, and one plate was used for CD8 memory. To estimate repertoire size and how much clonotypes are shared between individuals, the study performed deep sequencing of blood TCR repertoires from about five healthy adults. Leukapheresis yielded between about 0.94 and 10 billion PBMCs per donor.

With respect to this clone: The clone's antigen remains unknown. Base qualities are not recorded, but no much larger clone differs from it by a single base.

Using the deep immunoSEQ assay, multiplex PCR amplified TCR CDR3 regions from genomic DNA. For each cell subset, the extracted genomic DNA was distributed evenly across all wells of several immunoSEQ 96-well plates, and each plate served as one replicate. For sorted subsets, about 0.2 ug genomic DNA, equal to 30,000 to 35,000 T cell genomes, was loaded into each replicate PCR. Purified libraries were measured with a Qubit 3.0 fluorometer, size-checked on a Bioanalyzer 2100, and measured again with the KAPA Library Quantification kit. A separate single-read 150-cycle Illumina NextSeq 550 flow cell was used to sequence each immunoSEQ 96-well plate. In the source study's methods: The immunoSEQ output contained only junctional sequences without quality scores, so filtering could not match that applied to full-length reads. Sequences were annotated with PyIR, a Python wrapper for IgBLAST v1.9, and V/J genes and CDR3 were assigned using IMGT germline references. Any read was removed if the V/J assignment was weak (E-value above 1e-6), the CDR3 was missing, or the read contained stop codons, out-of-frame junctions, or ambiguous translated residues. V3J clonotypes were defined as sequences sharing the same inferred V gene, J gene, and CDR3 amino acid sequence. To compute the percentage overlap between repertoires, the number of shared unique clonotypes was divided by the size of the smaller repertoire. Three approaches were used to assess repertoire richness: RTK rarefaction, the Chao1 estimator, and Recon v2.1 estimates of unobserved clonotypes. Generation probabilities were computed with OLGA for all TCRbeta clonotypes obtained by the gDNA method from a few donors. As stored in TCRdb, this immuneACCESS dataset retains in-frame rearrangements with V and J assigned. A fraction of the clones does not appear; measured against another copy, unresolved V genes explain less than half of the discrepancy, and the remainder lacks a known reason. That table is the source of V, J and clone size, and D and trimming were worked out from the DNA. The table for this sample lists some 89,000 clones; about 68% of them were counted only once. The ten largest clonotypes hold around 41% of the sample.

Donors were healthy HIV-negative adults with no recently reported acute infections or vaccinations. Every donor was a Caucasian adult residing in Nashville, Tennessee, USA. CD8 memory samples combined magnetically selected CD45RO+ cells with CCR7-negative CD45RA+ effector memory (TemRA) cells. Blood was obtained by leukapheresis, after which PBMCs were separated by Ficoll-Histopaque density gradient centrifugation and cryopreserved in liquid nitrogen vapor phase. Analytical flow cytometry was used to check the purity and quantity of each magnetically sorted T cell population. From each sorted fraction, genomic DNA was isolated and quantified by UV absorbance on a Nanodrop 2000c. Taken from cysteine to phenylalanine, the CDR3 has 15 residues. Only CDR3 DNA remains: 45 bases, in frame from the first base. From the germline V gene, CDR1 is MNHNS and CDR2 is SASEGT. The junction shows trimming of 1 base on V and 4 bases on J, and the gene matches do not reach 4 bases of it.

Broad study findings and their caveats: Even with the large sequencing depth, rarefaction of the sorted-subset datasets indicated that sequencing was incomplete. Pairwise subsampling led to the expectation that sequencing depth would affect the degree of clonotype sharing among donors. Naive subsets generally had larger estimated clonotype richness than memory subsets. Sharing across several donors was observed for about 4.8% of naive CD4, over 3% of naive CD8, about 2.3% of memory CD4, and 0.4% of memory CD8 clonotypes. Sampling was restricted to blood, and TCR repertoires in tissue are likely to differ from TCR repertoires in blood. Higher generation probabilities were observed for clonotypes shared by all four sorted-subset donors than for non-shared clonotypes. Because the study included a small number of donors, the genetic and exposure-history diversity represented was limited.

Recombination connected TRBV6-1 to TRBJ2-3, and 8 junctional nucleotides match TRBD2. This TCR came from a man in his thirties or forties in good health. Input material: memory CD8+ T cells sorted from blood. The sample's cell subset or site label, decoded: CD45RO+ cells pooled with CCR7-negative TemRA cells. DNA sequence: TGTGCCAGCAGTGAAGTAGCGGGGCGGGCAGATACGCAGTATTTT. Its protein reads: CASSEVAGRADTQYF.